This TCR beta chain appears in the sequencing data of a study of identical twins. CDR1 is MNHNS and CDR2 is SASEGT in the germline V gene. The junction had 7 bases not matched to a gene; V was cut back by 8 bases and J by 9 bases. This CDR3 has 14 amino acids. TCRdb used MiXCR to reprocess the 5' RACE reads, holding one entry per CDR3 protein. The sample includes fewer than 250,000 distinct CDR3 sequences, about 15% seen only once; the top ten take over 35%. The same sample was also used in a study of T cells expressing NK-cell markers. That publication notes: Beta-chain profiling covered CD3+CD56+NKG2C+, CD3+CD56+NKG2C- and CD3+CD56-NKG2C+ sorted subsets.

The chain has TRBV6-1 and TRBJ2-1; 13 nucleotides line up with TRBD2. Sequences were obtained from CD8+ T cells sorted from blood. The receptor was isolated from a woman aged 18-35 years in good health. The CDR3 region has the DNA TGTGCCAGCTACGGGACTAGCGGGACTCGTGAGCAGTTCTTC. This translates into CASYGTSGTREQFF.